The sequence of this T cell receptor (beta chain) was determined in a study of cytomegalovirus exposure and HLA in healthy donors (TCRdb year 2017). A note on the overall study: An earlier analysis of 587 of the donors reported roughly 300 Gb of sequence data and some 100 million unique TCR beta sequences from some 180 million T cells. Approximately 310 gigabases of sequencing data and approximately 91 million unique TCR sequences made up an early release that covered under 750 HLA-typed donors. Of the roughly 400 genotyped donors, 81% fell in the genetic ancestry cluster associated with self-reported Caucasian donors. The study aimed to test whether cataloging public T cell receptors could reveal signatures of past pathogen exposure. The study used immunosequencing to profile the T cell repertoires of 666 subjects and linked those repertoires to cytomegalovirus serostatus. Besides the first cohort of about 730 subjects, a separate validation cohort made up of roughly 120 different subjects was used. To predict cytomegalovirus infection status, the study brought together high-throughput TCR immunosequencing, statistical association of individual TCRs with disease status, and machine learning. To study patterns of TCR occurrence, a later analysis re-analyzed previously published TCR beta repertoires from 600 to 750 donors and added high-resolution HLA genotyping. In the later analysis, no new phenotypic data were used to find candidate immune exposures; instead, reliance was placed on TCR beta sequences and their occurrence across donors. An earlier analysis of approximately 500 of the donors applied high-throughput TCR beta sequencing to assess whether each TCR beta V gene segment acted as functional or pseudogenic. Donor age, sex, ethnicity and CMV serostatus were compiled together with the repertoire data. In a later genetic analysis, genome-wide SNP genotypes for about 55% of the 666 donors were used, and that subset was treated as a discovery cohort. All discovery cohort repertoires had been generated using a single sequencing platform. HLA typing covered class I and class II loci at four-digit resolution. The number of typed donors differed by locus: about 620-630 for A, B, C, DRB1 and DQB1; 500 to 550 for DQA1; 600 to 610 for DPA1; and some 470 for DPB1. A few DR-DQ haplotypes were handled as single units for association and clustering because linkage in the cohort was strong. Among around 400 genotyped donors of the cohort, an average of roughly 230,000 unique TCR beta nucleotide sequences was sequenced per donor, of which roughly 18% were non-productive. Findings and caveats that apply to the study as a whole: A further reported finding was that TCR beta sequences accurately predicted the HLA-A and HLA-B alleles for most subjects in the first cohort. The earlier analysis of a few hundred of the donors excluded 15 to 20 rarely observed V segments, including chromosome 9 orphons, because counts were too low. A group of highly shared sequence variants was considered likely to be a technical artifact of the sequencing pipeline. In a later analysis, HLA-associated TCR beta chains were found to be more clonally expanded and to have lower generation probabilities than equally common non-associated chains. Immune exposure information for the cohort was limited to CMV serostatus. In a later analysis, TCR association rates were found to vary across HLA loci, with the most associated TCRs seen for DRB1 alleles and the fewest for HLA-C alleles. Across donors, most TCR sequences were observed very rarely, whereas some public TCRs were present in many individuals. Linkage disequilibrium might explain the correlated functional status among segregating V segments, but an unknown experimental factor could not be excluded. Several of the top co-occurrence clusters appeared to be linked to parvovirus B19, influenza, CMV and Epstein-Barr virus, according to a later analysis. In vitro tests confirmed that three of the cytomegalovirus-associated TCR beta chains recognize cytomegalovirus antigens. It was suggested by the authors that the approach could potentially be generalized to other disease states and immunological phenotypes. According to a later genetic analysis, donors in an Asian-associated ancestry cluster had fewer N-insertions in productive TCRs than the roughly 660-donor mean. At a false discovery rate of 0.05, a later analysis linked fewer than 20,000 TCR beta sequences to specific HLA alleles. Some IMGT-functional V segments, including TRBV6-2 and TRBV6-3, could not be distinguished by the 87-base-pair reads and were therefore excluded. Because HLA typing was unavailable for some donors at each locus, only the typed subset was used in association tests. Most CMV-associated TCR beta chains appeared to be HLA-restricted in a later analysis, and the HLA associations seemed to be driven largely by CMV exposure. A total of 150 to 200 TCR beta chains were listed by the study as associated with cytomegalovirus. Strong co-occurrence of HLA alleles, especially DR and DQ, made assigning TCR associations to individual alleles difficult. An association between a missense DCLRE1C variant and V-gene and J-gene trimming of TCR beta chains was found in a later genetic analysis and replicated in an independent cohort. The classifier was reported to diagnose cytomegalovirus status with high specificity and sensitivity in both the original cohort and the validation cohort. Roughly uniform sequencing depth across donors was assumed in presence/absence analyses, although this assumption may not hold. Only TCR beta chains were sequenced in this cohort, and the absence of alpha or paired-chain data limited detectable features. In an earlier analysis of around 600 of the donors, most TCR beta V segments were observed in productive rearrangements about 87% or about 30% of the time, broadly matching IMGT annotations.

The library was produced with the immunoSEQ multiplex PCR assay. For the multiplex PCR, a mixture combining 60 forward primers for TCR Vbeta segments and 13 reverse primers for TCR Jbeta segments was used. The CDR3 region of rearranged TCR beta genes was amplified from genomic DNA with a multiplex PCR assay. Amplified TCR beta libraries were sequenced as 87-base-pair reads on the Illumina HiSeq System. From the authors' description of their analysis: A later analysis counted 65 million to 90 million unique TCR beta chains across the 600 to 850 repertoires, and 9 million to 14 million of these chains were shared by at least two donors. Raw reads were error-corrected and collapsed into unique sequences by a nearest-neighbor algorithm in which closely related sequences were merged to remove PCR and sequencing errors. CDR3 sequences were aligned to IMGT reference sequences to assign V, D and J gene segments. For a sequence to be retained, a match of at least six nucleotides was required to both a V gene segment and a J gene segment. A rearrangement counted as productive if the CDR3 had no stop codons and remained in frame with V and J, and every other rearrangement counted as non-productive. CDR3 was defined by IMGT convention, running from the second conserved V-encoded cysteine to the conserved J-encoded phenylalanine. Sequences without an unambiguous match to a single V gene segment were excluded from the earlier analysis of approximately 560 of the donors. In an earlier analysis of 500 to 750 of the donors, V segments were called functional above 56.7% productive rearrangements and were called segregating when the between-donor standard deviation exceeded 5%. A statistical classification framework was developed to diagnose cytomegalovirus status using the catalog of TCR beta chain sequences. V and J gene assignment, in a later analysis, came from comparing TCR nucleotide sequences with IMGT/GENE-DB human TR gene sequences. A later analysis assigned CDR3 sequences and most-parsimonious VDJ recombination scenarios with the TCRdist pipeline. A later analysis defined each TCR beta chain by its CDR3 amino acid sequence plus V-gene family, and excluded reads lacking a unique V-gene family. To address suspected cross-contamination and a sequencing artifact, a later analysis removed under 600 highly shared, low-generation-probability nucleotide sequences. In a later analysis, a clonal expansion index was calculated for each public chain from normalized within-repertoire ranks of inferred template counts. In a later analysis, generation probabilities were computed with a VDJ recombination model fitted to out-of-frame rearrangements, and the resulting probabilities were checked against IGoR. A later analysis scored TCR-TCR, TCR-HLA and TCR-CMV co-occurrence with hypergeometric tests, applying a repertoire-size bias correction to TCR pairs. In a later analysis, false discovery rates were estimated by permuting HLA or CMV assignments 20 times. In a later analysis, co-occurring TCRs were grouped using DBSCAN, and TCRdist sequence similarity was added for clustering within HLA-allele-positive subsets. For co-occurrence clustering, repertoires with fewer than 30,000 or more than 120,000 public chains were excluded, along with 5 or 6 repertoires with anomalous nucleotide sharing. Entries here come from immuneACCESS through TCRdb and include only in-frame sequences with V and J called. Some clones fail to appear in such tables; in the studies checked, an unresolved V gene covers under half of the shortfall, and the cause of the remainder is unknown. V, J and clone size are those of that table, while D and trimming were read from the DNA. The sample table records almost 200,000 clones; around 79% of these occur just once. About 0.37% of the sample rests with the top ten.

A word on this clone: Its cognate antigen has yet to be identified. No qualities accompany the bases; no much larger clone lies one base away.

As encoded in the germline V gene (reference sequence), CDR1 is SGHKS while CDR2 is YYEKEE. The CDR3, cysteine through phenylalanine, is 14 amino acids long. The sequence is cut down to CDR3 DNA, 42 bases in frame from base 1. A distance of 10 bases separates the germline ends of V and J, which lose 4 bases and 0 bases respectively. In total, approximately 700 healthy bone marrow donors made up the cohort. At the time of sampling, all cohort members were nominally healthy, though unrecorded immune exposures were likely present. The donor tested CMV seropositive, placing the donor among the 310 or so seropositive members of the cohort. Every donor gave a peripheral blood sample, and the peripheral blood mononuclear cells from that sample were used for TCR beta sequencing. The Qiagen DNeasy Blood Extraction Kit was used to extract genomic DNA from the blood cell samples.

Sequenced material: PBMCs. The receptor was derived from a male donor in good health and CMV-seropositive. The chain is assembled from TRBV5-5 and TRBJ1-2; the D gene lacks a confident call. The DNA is TGTGCCAGCAGCGTGCAGGATCCTAACTATGGCTACACCTTC. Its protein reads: CASSVQDPNYGYTF.